This record concerns one T cell receptor beta chain sequence. It has no known antigen specificity. No much larger clone exists at a distance of one base, and base qualities are not known. TCRbeta CDR3 regions were amplified from genomic DNA by means of the immunoSEQ Assay, a bias-controlled multiplex PCR. In the original analysis: Nucleated cell counts per sample were estimated from amplification of reference gene primers within the assay. To quantify the absolute abundance of each unique TCRbeta CDR3 rearrangement, sequence reads were collapsed and filtered. For each sample, productive Simpson clonality was calculated as the square root of Simpson's diversity index over productive rearrangements. This is the immuneACCESS table as TCRdb keeps it, with only in-frame sequences that have V and J called. A part of the clones is gone; compared with another copy, unresolved V genes explain less than half, and the rest is unexplained. That table furnishes V, J and clone size, whereas the DNA furnished D and trimming. Within this sample are about 200,000 clones, with 70% to 90% of them counted one time only. In total, the top ten clones hold 2.4% of the sample.

The sample comes from a study of blood T cell repertoires in COVID-19 (dated by TCRdb to about 2020). About the study as a whole: Collaborator samples came from the United States, Italy and Spain and covered acute and convalescent phases of COVID-19. A freely available public database, intended as a resource for researchers studying the immune response to SARS-CoV-2, is where the repertoires were released. Where available, HLA class I and class II types were obtained from metadata supplied by the sample provider rather than from assay-based typing. The samples were drawn from the first 160 participants of the ongoing ImmuneRACE study and from about 1,200 subjects provided by 6 global collaborators. The prospective study material was composed of cDNA or gDNA derived from T cells, B-cell-depleted T cells, or PBMCs. Deeply sampled blood TCRbeta repertoires from subjects exposed to, actively infected with, or recovered from COVID-19 were included in the dataset. Sample metadata almost always included a de-identified subject ID, COVID-19 status, age in years and sex. General conclusions and limits of the study: Clinical and demographic metadata were provided uncurated, with the amount varying by source and participant.

The CDR3 holds 15 amino acids from the cysteine to the phenylalanine. CDR3 DNA only is kept here, 45 bases in frame from base 1. CDR1 and CDR2 (DFQATT, SNEGSKA) derive from the germline V gene (reference sequence). V and J are truncated by 3 bases and 8 bases respectively, leaving an intervening sequence of 22 bases. In Seattle, one collaborating source enrolled patients while the infection was active and tracked those patients longitudinally over the course of disease. Collaborating institutions collected whole blood in K2EDTA tubes following their own protocols. For TCRbeta analysis, collaborators shipped samples in one of three forms: frozen whole blood, isolated PBMCs, or DNA extracted from either of those sample types.

Sequenced: peripheral blood. This TCR was recovered from a woman in her seventies with COVID-19, enrolled during active disease. Rearrangement joined TRBV20-1 to TRBJ1-2, and perhaps TRBD1 as D gene, on 6 matching bases. The DNA is as follows: TGCAGTGCTAGTAGAACTCAACAGGGCCCCTGGGGCTACACCTTC. This codes for CSASRTQQGPWGYTF.